This T cell receptor (beta chain) was obtained from a study of shared clonotypes between healthy human individuals. At deep level, the assay was performed. Investigators spread the genomic DNA of each subset evenly over several immunoSEQ plates. Produced via immunoSEQ multiplex PCR; TCRdb's table is partial and in-frame only. The sample has under 2,500,000 clones, about 94% seen once. Those who donated were healthy HIV-negative adults, with no recent acute infections or vaccinations reported. Germline V CDR1 and CDR2: SGHRS, YFSETQ. V was shortened by 4 bases and J by 5 bases, with 12 bases between the two germline ends. This CDR3 region has 13 residues.

The V call is TRBV5-1, the J call TRBJ2-5, with D perhaps TRBD1 (5 bases). This receptor was obtained from a man aged 18 to 35 in good health. Sequencing was done on a sample of naive CD4+ T cells sorted from blood. Subset indicated: CD45RA+ positively selected. In DNA form, the CDR3 reads TGCGCCAGCAGCCCGCAGGGTCCGGAGACCCAGTACTTC. Amino acids: CASSPQGPETQYF.